Below, one T cell receptor (beta chain) is given with its context. Antigen specificity is unknown. The data originate from a study of cytomegalovirus exposure and HLA in healthy donors. The germline CDR1 and CDR2 sequences are WNHNN and SYGVQD (reference sequence). Trimming cost V 4 bases and J 7 bases; bases outside gene matches: 4. The CDR3 has 15 amino acids. Study-level points and caveats: The study listed roughly 160 cytomegalovirus-associated TCR beta chains. Cytomegalovirus status, reportedly, was diagnosed with high specificity and sensitivity by the classifier.

PCR involved 60 Vbeta and 13 Jbeta primers. Profiling relied on immunoSEQ multiplex PCR, and the TCRdb table lists in-frame clones only, not all of them. The sample comprises roughly 120,000 clones, approximately 78% of which are singletons, and 22% rests with the top ten. The material sequenced was PBMCs. J is TRBJ2-1 and V is TRBV10-1; TRBD2 aligns across 13 bases. This clonotype was sampled from a man aged 25-45 years in good health and CMV-seropositive. In DNA form, the CDR3 reads TGCGCCAGCAGTGTGGGACTAGCGGGGTTTAATGAGCAGTTCTTC. It translates to CASSVGLAGFNEQFF.